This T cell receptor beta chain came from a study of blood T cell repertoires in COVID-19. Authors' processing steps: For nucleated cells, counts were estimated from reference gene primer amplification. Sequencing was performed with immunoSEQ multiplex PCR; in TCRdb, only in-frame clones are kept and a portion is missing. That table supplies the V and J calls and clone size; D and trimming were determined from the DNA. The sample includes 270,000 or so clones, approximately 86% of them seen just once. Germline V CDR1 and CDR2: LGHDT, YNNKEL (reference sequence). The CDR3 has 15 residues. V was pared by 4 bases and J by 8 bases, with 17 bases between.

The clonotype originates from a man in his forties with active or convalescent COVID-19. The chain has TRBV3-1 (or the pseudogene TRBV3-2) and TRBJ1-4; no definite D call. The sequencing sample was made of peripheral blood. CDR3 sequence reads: CASSPTGDGGEKLFF. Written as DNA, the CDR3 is TGTGCCAGCAGCCCGACGGGAGATGGTGGGGAAAAACTGTTTTTT.